This T cell receptor (beta chain) was observed in a study of CD8+CD57+ T cells in acquired aplastic anemia. Turning to the study itself: Across the sorted CD4+ and CD8+ cells, DNA amounts averaged about 3 ug.

Genomic DNA constituted the template upon which TCR beta VDJ and CDR3 profiling was performed. TCRdb re-called the reads with MiXCR, one entry per CDR3 protein. Of about 250,000 distinct CDR3 sequences listed, about 44% were seen once; the top ten hold 7.8%. Patients chosen for sequencing had shown CD8+CD57+ cell expansion by flow cytometry. As a group, the patients uniformly had severe acquired aplastic anemia. Each patient gave a blood sample that was collected before any therapy had been received. The receptor was derived from a human donor with aplastic anemia. The sequencing sample was made of sorted CD4+, CD8+, or CD8+CD57+ T cells (not recorded which) from PBMCs.

The CDR3 DNA reads TGTGCCAGCAGCTTCCGGGACACCAATCAGCCCCAGCATTTT. This gives the protein CASSFRDTNQPQHF. V usage is TRBV7-2 and J usage is TRBJ1-5; D is possibly TRBD1 (6 bases). CDR1 SGHTA and CDR2 FQGNSA come from the germline V gene. Trimming cost V 3 bases and J 3 bases, with 9 bases left between them. The CDR3 has 14 amino acids.